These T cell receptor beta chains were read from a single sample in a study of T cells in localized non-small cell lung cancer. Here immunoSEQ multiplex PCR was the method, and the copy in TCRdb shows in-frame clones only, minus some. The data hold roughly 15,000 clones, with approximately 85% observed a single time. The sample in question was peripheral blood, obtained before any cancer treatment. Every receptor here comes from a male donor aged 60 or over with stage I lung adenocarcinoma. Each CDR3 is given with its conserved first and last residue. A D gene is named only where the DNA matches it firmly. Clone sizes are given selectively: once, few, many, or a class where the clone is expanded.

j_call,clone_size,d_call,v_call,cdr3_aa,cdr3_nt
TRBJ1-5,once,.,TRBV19,CASSIGLLGNQPQHF,TGTGCCAGTAGTATAGGACTCCTCGGCAATCAGCCCCAGCATTTT
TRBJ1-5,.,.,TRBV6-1,CASSETFDQPQHF,TGTGCCAGCAGTGAAACGTTCGATCAGCCCCAGCATTTT
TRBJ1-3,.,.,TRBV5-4,CASSFGSGSGNTIYF,TGTGCCAGCAGCTTCGGTAGCGGCTCTGGAAACACCATATATTTT
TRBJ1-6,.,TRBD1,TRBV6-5,CASRRQGTSPLHF,TGTGCCAGCAGGCGACAGGGTACTTCACCCCTCCACTTT
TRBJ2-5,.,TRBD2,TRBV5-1,CASSLGGTSGFRETQYF,TGCGCCAGCAGCTTGGGGGGGACTAGCGGGTTCAGAGAGACCCAGTACTTC
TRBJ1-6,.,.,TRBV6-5,CASSRGSYNSPLHF,TGTGCCAGCAGTAGGGGGTCCTATAATTCACCCCTCCACTTT
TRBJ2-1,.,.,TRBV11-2,CASSFGGQPTEAPPQFF,TGTGCCAGCAGCTTCGGGGGTCAGCCTACAGAGGCGCCCCCGCAGTTCTTC
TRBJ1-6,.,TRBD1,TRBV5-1,CASSTGTGVADSPLHF,TGCGCCAGCAGCACAGGGACAGGGGTGGCGGATTCACCCCTCCACTTT
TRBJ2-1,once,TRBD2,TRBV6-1,CASMPGTSDGYEQFF,TGTGCCAGCATGCCCGGGACTAGTGATGGTTATGAGCAGTTCTTC
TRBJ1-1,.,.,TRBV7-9,CASSLQGGYTEAFF,TGTGCCAGCAGCTTACAGGGAGGGTACACTGAAGCTTTCTTT
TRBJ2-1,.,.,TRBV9,CASSVLGGGRYNEQFF,TGTGCCAGCAGCGTTTTAGGAGGGGGCCGTTACAATGAGCAGTTCTTC
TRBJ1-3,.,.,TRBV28,CASSLPGERRGNTIYF,TGTGCCAGCAGTCTACCCGGGGAGCGCCGTGGAAACACCATATATTTT
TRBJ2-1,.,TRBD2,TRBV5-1,CASSIGLAGGYNEQFF,TGCGCCAGCAGCATTGGACTAGCGGGGGGTTACAATGAGCAGTTCTTC
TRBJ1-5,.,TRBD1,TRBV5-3,CARSLTDRVIGRRQPQHF,TGTGCCAGAAGCTTGACGGACAGGGTAATCGGGCGCCGTCAGCCCCAGCATTTT
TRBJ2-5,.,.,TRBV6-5,CASTPPNQETQYF,TGTGCCAGCACACCTCCCAATCAAGAGACCCAGTACTTC
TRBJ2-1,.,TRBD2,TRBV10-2,CASRPYGRASEQFF,TGCGCCAGCAGGCCCTACGGGAGGGCCAGTGAGCAGTTCTTC
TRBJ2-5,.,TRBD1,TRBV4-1,CASSQAGQGGETQYF,TGCGCCAGCAGCCAAGCGGGACAGGGCGGAGAGACCCAGTACTTC
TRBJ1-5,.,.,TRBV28,CASSRPNQPQHF,TGTGCCAGCAGTAGGCCGAACCAGCCCCAGCATTTT
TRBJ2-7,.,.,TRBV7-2,CASKGTGGFGEQYF,TGTGCCAGCAAAGGTACTGGGGGGTTTGGCGAGCAGTACTTC
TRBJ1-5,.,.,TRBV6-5,CASSYSGSSNQPQHF,TGTGCCAGCAGTTACTCCGGCAGTAGCAATCAGCCCCAGCATTTT
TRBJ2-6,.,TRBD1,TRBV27,CASSSGTGMYPGANVLTF,TGTGCCAGCAGTTCCGGGACAGGGATGTATCCTGGGGCCAACGTCCTGACTTTC
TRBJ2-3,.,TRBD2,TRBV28,CASSPSGGAADTQYF,TGTGCCAGCAGCCCTAGCGGGGGGGCCGCAGATACGCAGTATTTT
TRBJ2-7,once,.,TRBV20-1,CSAGLYEQYF,TGCAGTGCCGGGCTCTACGAGCAGTACTTC
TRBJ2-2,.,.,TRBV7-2,CASSFGQNTGELFF,TGTGCCAGCAGCTTTGGACAGAACACCGGGGAGCTGTTTTTT
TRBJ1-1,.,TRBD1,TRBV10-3,CATLTGMETEAFF,TGTGCCACTTTGACAGGGATGGAGACTGAAGCTTTCTTT
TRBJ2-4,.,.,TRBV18,CASSLRETDIQYF,TGTGCCAGCTCACTCAGGGAAACGGACATTCAGTACTTC
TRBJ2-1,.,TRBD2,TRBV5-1,CASSPSRAGGPSDEQFF,TGCGCCAGCAGCCCCTCCCGAGCGGGGGGCCCCTCGGATGAGCAGTTCTTC
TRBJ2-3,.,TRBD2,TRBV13,CASSSRGSGTSLGTQYF,TGTGCCAGCAGCTCTCGGGGTAGCGGGACCTCCTTAGGTACGCAGTATTTT
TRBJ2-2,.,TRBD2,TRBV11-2,CASRAPGLINTGELFF,TGTGCCAGCAGGGCACCGGGACTAATTAACACCGGGGAGCTGTTTTTT
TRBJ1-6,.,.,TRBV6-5,CASSYSGRGGSPLHF,TGTGCCAGCAGTTACTCGGGTAGGGGGGGTTCACCCCTCCACTTT
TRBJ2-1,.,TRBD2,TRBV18,CASSPGEGSYNEQFF,TGTGCCAGCTCACCAGGGGAGGGCTCCTACAATGAGCAGTTCTTC
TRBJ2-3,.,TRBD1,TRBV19,CASSMLRGLGDTQYF,TGTGCCAGTAGTATGCTCAGGGGGCTGGGAGATACGCAGTATTTT
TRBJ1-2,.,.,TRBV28,CASSFFEGYGYTF,TGTGCCAGCAGCTTTTTCGAGGGCTATGGCTACACCTTC
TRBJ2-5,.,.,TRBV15,CATSRSPSVQETQYF,TGTGCCACCAGCAGATCCCCTTCAGTTCAAGAGACCCAGTACTTC
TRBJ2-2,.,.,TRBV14,CASSRTVNTGELFF,TGTGCCAGCAGCCGGACAGTGAACACCGGGGAGCTGTTTTTT
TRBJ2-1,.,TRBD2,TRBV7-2,CASSFASGGRDEQFF,TGTGCCAGCAGCTTTGCTAGCGGGGGGAGGGATGAGCAGTTCTTC
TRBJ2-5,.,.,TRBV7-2,CASSGGRSGTQYF,TGTGCCAGCAGTGGAGGCCGATCGGGGACCCAGTACTTC
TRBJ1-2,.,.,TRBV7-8,CASSYQTGNYGYTF,TGTGCCAGCAGCTACCAGACAGGCAACTATGGCTACACCTTC
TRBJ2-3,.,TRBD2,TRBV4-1,CASSPSSGVDTQYF,TGCGCCAGCAGCCCCTCAAGCGGGGTAGATACGCAGTATTTT
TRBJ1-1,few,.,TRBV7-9,CASSLSGDTEAFF,TGTGCCAGCAGCTTATCAGGGGACACTGAAGCTTTCTTT
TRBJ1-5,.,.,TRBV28,CATGEGVSFFGNQPQHF,TGTGCCACTGGAGAGGGGGTTTCATTTTTTGGCAATCAGCCCCAGCATTTT
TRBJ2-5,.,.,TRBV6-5,CAIRTGVSETQYF,TGTGCCATCCGCACGGGAGTGTCTGAGACCCAGTACTTC
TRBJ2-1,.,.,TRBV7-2,CASSSDYRTQFF,TGTGCCAGCAGCTCCGACTATAGGACCCAGTTCTTC
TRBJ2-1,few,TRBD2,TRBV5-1,CASSSQLAGGYGEQFF,TGCGCCAGCAGCTCCCAGCTAGCGGGGGGTTATGGTGAGCAGTTCTTC
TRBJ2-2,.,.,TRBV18,CASSPPSRGTGELFF,TGTGCCAGCTCACCACCGAGCCGGGGAACCGGGGAGCTGTTTTTT
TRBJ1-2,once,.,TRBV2,CASSVKGGKGTF,TGTGCCAGCAGTGTAAAAGGGGGGAAAGGGACCTTC
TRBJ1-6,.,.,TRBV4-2,CASSQEAGSYKTPLHF,TGTGCCAGCAGCCAAGAGGCAGGTTCGTACAAAACACCCCTCCACTTT
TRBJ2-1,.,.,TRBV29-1,CSVVRANEQFF,TGCAGCGTTGTAAGGGCCAATGAGCAGTTCTTC
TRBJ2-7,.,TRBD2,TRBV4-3,CASSQDVAGETYEQYF,TGCGCCAGCAGCCAAGATGTAGCGGGAGAAACCTACGAGCAGTACTTC
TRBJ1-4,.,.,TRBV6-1,CASGGGLGAREKLFF,TGTGCCAGCGGGGGGGGCTTAGGAGCACGCGAAAAACTGTTTTTT
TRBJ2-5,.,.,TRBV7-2,CASSQVGGWETQYF,TGTGCCAGCAGCCAGGTGGGGGGCTGGGAGACCCAGTACTTC
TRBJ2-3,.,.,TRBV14,CASSHTDTQYF,TGTGCCAGCAGCCACACAGATACGCAGTATTTT
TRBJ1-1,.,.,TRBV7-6,CASSLGSGRTSMNTEAFF,TGTGCCAGCAGCTTAGGATCAGGCAGAACATCAATGAACACTGAAGCTTTCTTT
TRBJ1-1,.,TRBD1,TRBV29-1,CSVFRGQWDTEAFF,TGCAGCGTCTTCAGGGGGCAGTGGGACACTGAAGCTTTCTTT
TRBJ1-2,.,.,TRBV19,CASRDGVDYGYTF,TGTGCCAGTAGGGACGGAGTGGACTATGGCTACACCTTC